Following are 27 T cell receptor beta chains from one sample sequenced in a study of cytomegalovirus exposure and HLA in healthy donors. The PCR was carried out with 60 Vbeta primers and 13 Jbeta primers. Produced via immunoSEQ multiplex PCR; TCRdb's table is partial and in-frame only. The sample holds just over 150,000 clones; 75% to 80% are singletons and the top ten take around 0.98%. What was sequenced was PBMCs. These receptor sequences come from a woman aged 45-65 years in good health and CMV-seropositive.

The chain uses TRBV9 and TRBJ2-3, with TRBD2 matching over 7 bases. The germline CDR1 and CDR2 sequences are SGDLS and YYNGEE. With V trimmed by 3 bases and J by 2 bases, 9 bases remained unmatched. CDR3 length equals 16 residues. The CDR3 loop reads CASSGMTSRLTDTQYF. The CDR3 DNA reads TGTGCCAGCAGCGGAATGACTAGCCGACTCACAGATACGCAGTATTTT.

J is TRBJ2-5 and V is TRBV6-1; D call uncertain. CDR1 is MNHNS, CDR2 SASEGT, per germline. The CDR3 is 13 residues long. The V end lost 7 bases, the J end lost 5 bases, and 14 bases lay between the germline ends. Written as DNA, the CDR3 is TGTGCCAGCACAAGAAACCCTAGGGAGACCCAGTACTTC. Protein: CASTRNPRETQYF.

This clone was seen a few times. The chain couples TRBV2 to TRBJ1-2; tentatively, D is TRBD1 (6 bases). The germline gives CDR1 SNHLY, CDR2 FYNNEI. The V end lost 0 bases, the J end lost 7 bases, and 9 bases lay between the germline ends. This CDR3 is built from 13 residues. CDR3 DNA: TGTGCCAGCAGTGAAGCGGGCAGGGGTGGCTACACCTTC. The encoded protein is CASSEAGRGGYTF.

V usage is TRBV5-4 and J usage is TRBJ2-7; 7 bases are shared with TRBD2. Germline V gene sequence: CDR1 SGHNT, CDR2 YYREEE (reference sequence). This CDR3 has 15 residues. With V trimmed by 4 bases and J by 4 bases, 11 bases remained unmatched. The CDR3 DNA is TGTGCCAGCAGCATTAGGGGCGGGAGTGGGTACGAGCAGTACTTC. This codes for CASSIRGGSGYEQYF.

The V and J genes are TRBV10-3 and TRBJ2-2; 7 bases map to TRBD2. From germline, CDR1 is ENHRY and CDR2 SYGVKD. The junction had 13 bases not matched to a gene; V was cut back by 6 bases and J by 9 bases. The CDR3 length is 15 residues. The CDR3 loop reads CAIRDLLGGTRELFF. DNA for the CDR3: TGTGCCATCAGGGACTTATTGGGGGGGACCCGGGAGCTGTTTTTT.

The chain carries TRBV19 and TRBJ1-4; D call uncertain. The V end was cut by 5 bases, the J end by 8 bases, with 9 bases between. Germline lookup yields CDR1 LNHDA and CDR2 SQIVND (reference sequence). CDR3 length: 12 residues. The DNA of the CDR3 is TGTGCCAGTAGTTTGCCGGGAGAAAAACTGTTTTTT. Its protein is CASSLPGEKLFF.

Here the CDR3 DNA reads TGTGCCAGCAGCCGAACGAAAGACTTGGGAGGACTGTCCTACGAGCAGTACTTC. Amino acids: CASSRTKDLGGLSYEQYF. The rearrangement joins TRBV13 to TRBJ2-7; D may be TRBD2 (6 bases). Trimming cost V 5 bases and J 1 base, with 24 bases left between them. The germline gives CDR1 PRHDT, CDR2 FYEKMQ (reference sequence). CDR3 length: 18 amino acids.

The V and J genes are TRBV5-4 and TRBJ2-1; 9 bases agree with TRBD1. With V trimmed by 2 bases and J by 8 bases, 5 bases remained unmatched. In germline, CDR1 is SGHNT, CDR2 YYREEE (reference sequence). The CDR3 is 14 residues long. CDR3 DNA sequence: TGTGCCAGCAGCTTACCCACAGGGGGCGATGAGCAGTTCTTC. As protein: CASSLPTGGDEQFF.

This rearrangement joins TRBV18 to TRBJ1-2; 7 nucleotides agree with TRBD1. V lost 3 bases, J lost 1 base, and 5 bases stayed unmatched. The CDR3 is 15 amino acids. Germline V gene sequence: CDR1 KGHSH, CDR2 LQKENI. In nucleotides, the CDR3 is TGTGCCAGCTCACCTCCGGGACAGAGTAACTATGGCTACACCTTC. Protein product: CASSPPGQSNYGYTF.

This clone was detected a few times. This chain's CDR3 is CASSYSRIHEQYF. DNA of the CDR3: TGTGCCAGCAGTTACTCGAGGATCCACGAGCAGTACTTC. This chain uses TRBV6-5 with TRBJ2-7, with D unresolved. CDR1 is MNHEY and CDR2 is SVGAGI in the germline V gene. This CDR3 is built from 13 residues. V dropped 0 bases and J dropped 5 bases, with 8 bases sitting between them.

The chain has TRBV7-9 and TRBJ2-1; weak D call: TRBD2 (5 bases). Per germline, CDR1 SEHNR and CDR2 FQNEAQ (reference sequence). This CDR3 region has 13 residues. With 3 bases removed from V and 4 bases from J, the gap between germline ends came to 7 bases. This CDR3 reads CASSFRDYNEQFF. CDR3 nucleotides: TGTGCCAGCAGCTTCCGGGATTACAATGAGCAGTTCTTC. The full variable domain, rest sourced from reference TRBV7-9 and TRBJ2-1, is DTGVSQNPRHKITKRGQNVTFRCDPISEHNRLYWYRQTLGQGPEFLTYFQNEAQLEKSRLLSDRFSAERPKGSFSTLEIQRTEQGDSAMYLCASSFRDYNEQFFGPGTRLTVL.

The rearrangement uses TRBV13 and TRBJ2-3, with TRBD2 identical over 13 bases. J gave up 2 bases and V 5 bases, and 4 bases lay outside the gene matches. In germline, CDR1 is PRHDT, CDR2 FYEKMQ (reference sequence). The CDR3 contains 16 residues. As DNA, the CDR3 is TGTGCCAGCAGCACCGGGACTAGCGGGACCACAGATACGCAGTATTTT. This sequence encodes CASSTGTSGTTDTQYF.

The rearrangement links TRBV6-6 to TRBJ1-1; D remains unclear. V was clipped by 10 bases and J by 3 bases, with 9 bases between them. CDR3 length equals 11 residues. Germline CDR1 reads MNHNY; CDR2 reads SVGAGI (reference sequence). The CDR3 reads CATRFDTEAFF. The CDR3 DNA reads as TGTGCCACCCGGTTCGACACTGAAGCTTTCTTT.

The genes are TRBV7-8 and TRBJ2-7; TRBD1 aligns across 8 bases. The CDR3 sequence is 15 residues long. The V gene's germline CDR1 is SGHVS and CDR2 FQNEAQ. With V trimmed by 7 bases and J by 0 bases, 8 bases remained unmatched. The CDR3 spells CASTNPTGGSYEQYF. The CDR3 nucleotides are TGTGCCAGCACTAACCCCACAGGGGGCTCCTACGAGCAGTACTTC. The variable domain in full, completed from reference TRBV7-8 and TRBJ2-7, reads GAGVSQSPRYKVAKRGQDVALRCDPISGHVSLFWYQQALGQGPEFLTYFQNEAQLDKSGLPSDRFFAERPEGSVSTLKIQRTQQEDSAVYLCASTNPTGGSYEQYFGPGTRLTVT.

The chain joins TRBV28 to TRBJ2-7; 9 bases line up with TRBD1. Germline V gene sequence: CDR1 MDHEN, CDR2 SYDVKM. The CDR3 runs 17 residues. Unmatched junction bases numbered 14, after V lost 4 bases and J lost 4 bases. CDR3: CASSSIRQGVVIYEQYF. CDR3 nucleotide sequence: TGTGCCAGCAGTTCCATACGACAGGGGGTTGTGATTTACGAGCAGTACTTC.

This clone was seen a few times. The chain combines TRBV5-6 with TRBJ2-7; 9 bases fit TRBD2. The CDR3 loop spans 14 amino acids. Germline CDR1 SGHDT, CDR2 YYEEEE. V gave up 1 base and J gave up 4 bases; unmatched junction bases: 3. CDR3 nucleotide sequence: TGTGCCAGCAGCTTGAGTCTAGCGGGGTACGAGCAGTACTTC. It specifies CASSLSLAGYEQYF.

This chain joins TRBV6-5 and TRBJ1-1, with 7 nucleotides matching TRBD1. The CDR3 runs 13 residues. Germline V CDR1 and CDR2: MNHEY, SVGAGI. The V and J ends lost 6 bases and 1 base, in that order; junction bases with no gene match: 2. The CDR3 region is CASSRTGNTEAFF. CDR3 coding DNA: TGTGCCAGCAGCCGGACAGGGAACACTGAAGCTTTCTTT.

The rearrangement links TRBV7-2 to TRBJ2-5; 7 nucleotides align to TRBD2. This CDR3 has 15 amino acids. J gave up 1 base and V 5 bases, and 7 bases lay outside the gene matches. Germline loops: CDR1 SGHTA, CDR2 FQGNSA. The CDR3 is CASSRGEGSQETQYF. For the CDR3, the DNA is TGTGCCAGCAGCCGGGGGGAGGGGAGCCAAGAGACCCAGTACTTC.

The chain combines TRBV5-1 with TRBJ2-2; tentatively, D is TRBD2 (7 bases). V was shortened by 0 bases and J by 6 bases, with 12 bases between the two germline ends. CDR1 is SGHRS and CDR2 is YFSETQ in the germline V gene. This CDR3 has 15 amino acids. CDR3 in amino acids: CASSLVQGGAGELFF. The DNA for the CDR3 is TGCGCCAGCAGCTTGGTACAGGGAGGGGCCGGGGAGCTGTTTTTT.

This chain links TRBV2 with TRBJ2-7; TRBD2 agrees at 10 bases. The CDR3 has 16 amino acids. The V and J ends lost 3 bases and 0 bases, in that order; junction bases with no gene match: 5. CDR1 is SNHLY and CDR2 is FYNNEI in the germline V gene. The CDR3 DNA sequence: TGTGCCAGCAGTGATTGGGTAGCGGGGGGCTCCTACGAGCAGTACTTC. It is translated as CASSDWVAGGSYEQYF.

V usage is TRBV6-1 and J usage is TRBJ2-1; TRBD1 matches 11 bases. Germline assignment: CDR1 MNHNS and CDR2 SASEGT. CDR3 length equals 18 residues. The J segment lost 7 bases and the V segment lost 4 bases, leaving 15 bases of the junction unmatched. CDR3 sequence reads: CASSAPRGQGARGNEQFF. CDR3 bases: TGTGCCAGCAGTGCACCTCGAGGACAGGGGGCAAGGGGGAATGAGCAGTTCTTC.

The chain uses TRBV18 and TRBJ1-1; the D is unclear. The CDR3 is 14 amino acids. Trimming took 6 bases from V and 0 from J, leaving 11 bases between them. Germline-derived CDR1 and CDR2 are KGHSH and LQKENI. This chain's CDR3 is CASSIAEVNTEAFF. DNA for the CDR3: TGTGCCAGCTCCATCGCCGAGGTGAACACTGAAGCTTTCTTT.

This rearrangement joins TRBV7-6 to TRBJ1-6; D possibly corresponds to TRBD1 (6 bases). The CDR3 has 16 residues. Germline V gene lookup returns CDR1 SGHVS and CDR2 FNYEAQ. Trimming removed 4 bases at V and 4 bases at J, with 14 bases between. The CDR3 sequence is CASSSNAGVYNSPLHF. CDR3 nucleotides: TGTGCCAGCAGCTCCAACGCAGGGGTTTATAATTCACCCCTCCACTTT.

The chain couples TRBV30 to TRBJ1-1; no clear D. Germline V gene data show CDR1 as GTSNPN and CDR2 as SVGIG (reference sequence). This CDR3 is built from 16 residues. V was pared by 3 bases and J by 0 bases, with 17 bases between. In DNA, the CDR3 is TGTGCCTGGAGCCCGACAAGCCGTAACATGAACACTGAAGCTTTCTTT. Translating it yields CAWSPTSRNMNTEAFF.

This clone showed up just a few times. The chain combines TRBV7-2 with TRBJ2-7; 9 nucleotides line up with TRBD1. With V trimmed by 2 bases and J by 6 bases, 8 bases remained unmatched. Germline assignment: CDR1 SGHTA and CDR2 FQGNSA. The CDR3 covers 15 residues. As DNA, the CDR3 is TGTGCCAGCAGCTTAAACAGGGGGCAACTCCTCGAGCAGTACTTC. Residues: CASSLNRGQLLEQYF.

The chain uses TRBV19 and TRBJ1-2; no clear D. V lost 7 bases, J lost 1 base, and 16 bases lay in between. The CDR3 has 15 residues. CDR1 and CDR2 from the germline V gene are LNHDA and SQIVND (reference sequence). CDR3 DNA: TGTGCCAGTAAGGAGAACCGGGATTTTAACTATGGCTACACCTTC. Residues: CASKENRDFNYGYTF.

This clone was found once. V and J are TRBV9 and TRBJ2-1; 7 positions agree with TRBD2. The CDR3 extends over 15 amino acids. After removal of 0 bases from V and 8 bases from J, the junction contained 8 bases not matched to a gene. Germline V gives CDR1 SGDLS, CDR2 YYNGEE. The CDR3 loop is CASSVEAGVGDEQFF. The CDR3, as DNA: TGTGCCAGCAGCGTAGAGGCGGGAGTGGGGGATGAGCAGTTCTTC. Together with reference TRBV9 and TRBJ2-1, the CDR3 gives the full variable domain: DSGVTQTPKHLITATGQRVTLRCSPRSGDLSVYWYQQSLDQGLQFLIQYYNGEERAKGNILERFSAQQFPDLHSELNLSSLELGDSALYFCASSVEAGVGDEQFFGPGTRLTVL.